The source of this T cell receptor (beta chain) is a study of T cells in Graves' hyperthyroidism and ophthalmopathy. General observations from the study: A model of 13 V-J pairs discriminated ophthalmopathy from stable hyperthyroidism.

Concerning this clonotype: Antigen unknown.

TCR beta CDR3 regions were amplified from RNA transcripts. The HTBI primer set served for first-round RT-PCR of the TCR CDR3. TCRdb reprocessed the multiplex PCR reads via MiXCR and lists one record per CDR3 protein. The sample consists of approximately 300,000 distinct CDR3 sequences, 16% of them appearing once. Sequencing was done on a sample of blood. This receptor was identified in a man aged 25-45 years with Graves' hyperthyroidism.

The CDR3 DNA reads as TGTGCCAGCAGGTCCGGGACAGGGACATACAATGAGCAGTTCTTC. Its translation: CASRSGTGTYNEQFF. The chain recombines TRBV12-3 or TRBV12-4 with TRBJ2-1; TRBD1 matches 9 bases. The CDR3 contains 15 residues. Unmatched junction bases numbered 7, after V lost 6 bases and J lost 4 bases.